The rows below give T cell receptor beta chains drawn from one sample of a study of T cell clonotyping in hematopoietic cell transplantation. Using immunoSEQ multiplex PCR, the repertoire was profiled, and TCRdb retains in-frame clones only, with some absent. This sample has 6,000 or so clones, with under 95% found just once. The sequencing here drew on peripheral blood mononuclear cells, taken 100 days after allogeneic stem cell transplant. Source of these receptors: a female patient aged 50 to 65 who had an allogeneic stem cell transplant from a related donor, so the T cells may come from the graft donor. Some clones in this sample may be carry-over from other donors' samples. Both conserved end residues are part of each CDR3. A D gene is named only where the DNA matches it firmly.

d_gene,v_gene,j_gene,CDR3aa
.,TRBV2,TRBJ1-5,CASGAGRFEDQPQHF
TRBD1,TRBV28,TRBJ2-7,CASSPRQGAKEQYF
.,TRBV9,TRBJ2-7,CASSVGSFTYEQYF
TRBD1,TRBV28,TRBJ2-7,CASSFVFWTGLANEQYF
.,TRBV6-1,TRBJ1-6,CASSELGGGDSPLHF
.,TRBV28,TRBJ1-5,CASSSSRGGSNQPQHF
.,TRBV10-1,TRBJ1-3,CASSPQDSGNTIYF
.,TRBV11-2,TRBJ1-5,CASSLNRNQPQHF
.,TRBV11-2,TRBJ2-7,CASSLDPRGTYEQYF
.,TRBV28,TRBJ2-2,CASSLGVRTGELFF
TRBD2,TRBV11-3,TRBJ2-7,CASRASGSDEQYF
.,TRBV7-3,TRBJ1-2,CASSKGSPAGPTF
TRBD1,TRBV15,TRBJ1-1,CATSGTALNTEAFF
TRBD1,TRBV29-1,TRBJ1-1,CSANRQGGTEAFF
TRBD1,TRBV7-2,TRBJ2-6,CASSLGGQGRVANVLTF
.,TRBV6-5,TRBJ2-5,CASSYFGGQETQYF
.,TRBV30,TRBJ2-5,CAWSVPGRKETQYF
TRBD2,TRBV7-2,TRBJ2-5,CASRPNLAGEETQYF
.,TRBV19,TRBJ2-7,CASSRQLYDEQYF
.,TRBV7-6,TRBJ2-1,CASSAVAGRDEQFF
TRBD2,TRBV11-2,TRBJ2-7,CASSLYLAGFYEQYF
TRBD2,TRBV5-6,TRBJ2-1,CASSLGLSSYNEQFF
.,TRBV11-2,TRBJ1-2,CASGGQLNYGYTF
TRBD2,TRBV5-6,TRBJ2-1,CASSLGTSGGEQFF
.,TRBV25-1,TRBJ1-1,CASSEAGRMNTEAFF
TRBD1,TRBV6-5,TRBJ1-2,CASRGGQGKVGYTF
TRBD1,TRBV6-5,TRBJ1-6,CASSPGTGVSPLHF
.,TRBV14,TRBJ2-7,CASSPEQGSYEQYF
.,TRBV9,TRBJ2-3,CASSVGPAGHADTQYF
.,TRBV7-8,TRBJ1-2,CASSLISGGRAYGYTF
.,TRBV27,TRBJ1-1,CATSDPLQENTEAFF
TRBD1,TRBV2,TRBJ1-2,CASSGTGDYGYTF
TRBD2,TRBV19,TRBJ2-1,CASSMTSGDYNEQFF
.,TRBV28,TRBJ2-2,CASRGRRGELFF
.,TRBV30,TRBJ1-1,CAWGQANTEAFF
.,TRBV2,TRBJ2-2,CASSYTEAGELFF
TRBD1,TRBV30,TRBJ1-5,CAWSVLEGGHQPQHF
.,TRBV5-6,TRBJ2-3,CASSILSGYTDTQYF
.,TRBV6-5,TRBJ1-1,CASRQATEAFF
.,TRBV6-1,TRBJ1-2,CASSENDSTREPYGYTF
.,TRBV4-3,TRBJ1-6,CASSLGGGRSDSPLHF
.,TRBV19,TRBJ1-2,CASSLQGNTGYTF
.,TRBV20-1,TRBJ1-2,CSASPDYGYTF
.,TRBV7-2,TRBJ1-6,CASSLREARDSPLHF
TRBD1,TRBV2,TRBJ1-2,CASSRQGNGYTF
.,TRBV11-3,TRBJ2-1,CASSPGGSNNEQFF
.,TRBV11-3,TRBJ2-7,CASSDSLSSYEQYF
TRBD2,TRBV28,TRBJ2-3,CASSRVTSGGTDTQYF
TRBD1,TRBV7-2,TRBJ1-3,CASSSDRGAGNTIYF
TRBD2,TRBV7-2,TRBJ2-4,CASSFPLATLKNIQYF